This T cell receptor beta chain was captured by sequencing in a study of spatial heterogeneity in lung cancer. Overall study results and limits: The authors estimated that approximately 7% of tumor T cells were covered for alpha chains and roughly 14% for beta chains. Tumor mutation counts were tracked by expanded intratumoral alpha and beta TCR counts.

Noted time point: sample taken at primary tumor resection. Extraction of whole RNA from tumor, nontumor lung or frozen PBMC preceded unsorted sequencing. The CDR3 runs 18 residues. The germline CDR1 and CDR2 sequences are SGHRS and YFSETQ. V shed 0 bases, J shed 6 bases, and the junction held 11 bases outside the gene matches. From the 5' RACE reads, TCRdb called clonotypes with MiXCR, one entry per CDR3 protein. The sample holds around 15,000 distinct CDR3 sequences; roughly 7% are singletons and the top ten take 20%. Comments on this clonotype: Antigen: not known. This beta chain is off target for a library built for alpha chains, so its abundance means little.

This sequence originates from a female donor with early-stage non-small cell lung cancer. This material consisted of lung tumor tissue, taken at surgery. This sequence joins TRBV5-1 and TRBJ2-7, with 14 bases identical to TRBD2. For the CDR3, the DNA is TGCGCCAGCAGCTTGGGACTAGCGGGGGGGCCCAGTCCGAGCGAGCAGTACTTC. Its translation: CASSLGLAGGPSPSEQYF.